This TCR beta chain stems from a study of PD-1 blockade in classical Hodgkin lymphoma. Study-level points and caveats: Patients who initiated nivolumab within 1 year of ASCT were excluded. Reported baseline diversity: healthy donors highest, relapsed/refractory patients lowest.

Note on this clone: Antigen specificity is unknown.

TCRdb's table, derived via immunoSEQ multiplex PCR, lists solely in-frame clones and lacks some. The sample has 30,000 to 40,000 clones; more than 80% are singletons. Every one of the patients relapsed after autologous stem cell transplantation (brentuximab vedotin exposure was variable). Purification of CD4+ T cells from thawed PBMCs was performed via magnetic negative selection. Patients' outcomes at their best amounted to complete response, partial response or progressive disease. The V gene lost 7 bases and the J gene lost 1 base, with 10 bases spanning the gap. Germline CDR1 reads MNHNS; CDR2 reads SASEGT. The length of the CDR3 is 14 residues.

The sequence derives from a human donor with classical Hodgkin lymphoma. The chain employs TRBV6-1 and TRBJ2-2; TRBD2 might be the D (6 bases). The specimen comprised CD4+ T cells from blood, sampled at baseline. The CDR3: CASIYGGNTGELFF. The CDR3 DNA reads TGTGCCAGCATTTACGGGGGGAACACCGGGGAGCTGTTTTTT.